This T cell receptor (beta chain) is from a study of shared clonotypes between healthy human individuals. Study at large: Per donor, three plates held CD4 naive cells, three held CD4 memory, two held CD8 naive and one held CD8 memory. Study-wide points: When naive CD4 clonotypes were compared across a few donors, around 5% were shared. The represented genetic and exposure-history diversity was limited by the small number of donors.

Comments on this clone: What it binds is unknown.

The assay was immunoSEQ multiplex PCR, and TCRdb's table has in-frame clones only and misses some. The table has more than 1,200,000 clones, approximately 98.5% seen once. The CDR3 spans 16 residues. Germline CDR1 and CDR2: SGHNT and YYREEE (reference sequence). With 4 bases removed from V and 0 bases from J, the gap between germline ends came to 11 bases. This receptor was taken from a man aged 30-40 years in good health. Sequenced material: naive CD4+ T cells sorted from blood. This sample's subset: CD45RA+ positively selected. The rearrangement links TRBV5-4 to TRBJ2-6; D could derive from TRBD1 or TRBD2 (5 bases each). The CDR3 coding sequence is TGTGCCAGCAGCCCGGGGCTTTACTCTGGGGCCAACGTCCTGACTTTC. Protein: CASSPGLYSGANVLTF.